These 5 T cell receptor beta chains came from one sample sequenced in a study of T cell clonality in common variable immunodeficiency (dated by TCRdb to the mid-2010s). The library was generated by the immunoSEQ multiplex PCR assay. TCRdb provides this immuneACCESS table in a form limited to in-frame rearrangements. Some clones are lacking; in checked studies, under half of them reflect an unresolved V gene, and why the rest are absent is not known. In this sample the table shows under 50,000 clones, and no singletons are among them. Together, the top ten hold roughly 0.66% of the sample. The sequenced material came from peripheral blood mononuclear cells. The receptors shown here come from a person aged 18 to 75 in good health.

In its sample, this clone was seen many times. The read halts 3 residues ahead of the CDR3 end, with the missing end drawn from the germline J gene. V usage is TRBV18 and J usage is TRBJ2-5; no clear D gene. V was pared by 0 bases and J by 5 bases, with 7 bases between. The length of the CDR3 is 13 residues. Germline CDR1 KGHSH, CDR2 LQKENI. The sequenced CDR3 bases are TGTGCCAGCTCACCACCGGTAGCCGAGACC. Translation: CASSPPVAET. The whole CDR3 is CASSPPVAETQYF.

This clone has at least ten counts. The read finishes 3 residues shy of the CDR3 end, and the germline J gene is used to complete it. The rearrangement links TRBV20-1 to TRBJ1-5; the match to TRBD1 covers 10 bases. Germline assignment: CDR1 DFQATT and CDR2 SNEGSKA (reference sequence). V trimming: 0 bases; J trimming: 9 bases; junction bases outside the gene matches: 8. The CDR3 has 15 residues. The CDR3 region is CSARESGTGDGPQHF. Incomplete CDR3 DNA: TGCAGTGCTAGAGAATCCGGGACAGGGGACGGGCCC.

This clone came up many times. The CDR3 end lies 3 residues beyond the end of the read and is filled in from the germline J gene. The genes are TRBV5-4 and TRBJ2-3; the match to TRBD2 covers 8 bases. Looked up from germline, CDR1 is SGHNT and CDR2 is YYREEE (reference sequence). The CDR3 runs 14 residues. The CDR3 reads CASHYQAGDDTQYF. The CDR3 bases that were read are TGTGCCAGCCACTACCAAGCGGGAGACGACACG.

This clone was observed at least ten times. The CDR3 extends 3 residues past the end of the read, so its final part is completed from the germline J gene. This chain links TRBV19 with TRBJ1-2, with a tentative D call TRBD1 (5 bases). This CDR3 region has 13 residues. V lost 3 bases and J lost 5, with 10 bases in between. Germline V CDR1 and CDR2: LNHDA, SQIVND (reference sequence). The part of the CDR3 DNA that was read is TGTGCCAGTAGTATGGTATCAGGGTATGGC. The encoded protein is CASSMVSGYG. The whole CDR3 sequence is CASSMVSGYGYTF.

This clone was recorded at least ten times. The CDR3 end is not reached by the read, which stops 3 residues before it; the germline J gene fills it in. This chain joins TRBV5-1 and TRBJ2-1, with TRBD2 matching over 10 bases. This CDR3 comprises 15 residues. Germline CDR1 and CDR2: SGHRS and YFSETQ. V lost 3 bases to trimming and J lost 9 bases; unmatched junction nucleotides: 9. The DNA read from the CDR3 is TGCGCCAGCAGCTCACTAAGCGGGAGGGTTGGTGAG. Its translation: CASSSLSGRVGE. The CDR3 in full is CASSSLSGRVGEQFF.